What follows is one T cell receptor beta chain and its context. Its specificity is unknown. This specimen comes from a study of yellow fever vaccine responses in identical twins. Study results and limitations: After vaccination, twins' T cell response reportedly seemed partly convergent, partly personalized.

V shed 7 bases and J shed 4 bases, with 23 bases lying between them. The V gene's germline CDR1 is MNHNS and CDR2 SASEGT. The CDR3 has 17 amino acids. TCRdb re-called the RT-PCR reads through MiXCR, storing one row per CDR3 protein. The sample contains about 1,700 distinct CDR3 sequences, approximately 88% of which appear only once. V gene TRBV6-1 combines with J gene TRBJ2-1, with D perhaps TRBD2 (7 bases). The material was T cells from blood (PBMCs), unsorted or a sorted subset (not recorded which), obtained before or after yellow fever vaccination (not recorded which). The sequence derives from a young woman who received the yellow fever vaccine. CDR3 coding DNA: TGTGCCAGCACTGCTCCCCCGGTGGGGGGGCTGTACAATGAGCAGTTCTTC. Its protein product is CASTAPPVGGLYNEQFF.